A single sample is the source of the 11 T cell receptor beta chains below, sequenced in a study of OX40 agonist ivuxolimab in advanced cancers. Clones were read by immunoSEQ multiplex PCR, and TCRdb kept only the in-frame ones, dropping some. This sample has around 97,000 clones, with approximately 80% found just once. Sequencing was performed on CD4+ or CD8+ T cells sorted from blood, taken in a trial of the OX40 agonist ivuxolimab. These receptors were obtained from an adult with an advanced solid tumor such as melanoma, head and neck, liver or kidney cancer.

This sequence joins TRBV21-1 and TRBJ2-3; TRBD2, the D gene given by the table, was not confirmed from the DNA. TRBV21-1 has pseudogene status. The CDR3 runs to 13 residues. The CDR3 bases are TGTGCCAGCAGCAAGCCCCTCGGGGATACGCAGTATTTT. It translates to CASSKPLGDTQYF.

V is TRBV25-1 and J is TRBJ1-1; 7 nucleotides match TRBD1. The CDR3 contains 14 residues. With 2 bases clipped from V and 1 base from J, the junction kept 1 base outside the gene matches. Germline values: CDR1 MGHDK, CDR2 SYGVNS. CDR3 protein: CASSEQGENTEAFF. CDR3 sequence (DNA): TGTGCCAGCAGTGAACAGGGGGAGAACACTGAAGCTTTCTTT. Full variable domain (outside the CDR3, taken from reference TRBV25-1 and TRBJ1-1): EADIYQTPRYLVIGTGKKITLECSQTMGHDKMYWYQQDPGMELHLIHYSYGVNSTEKGDLSSESTVSRIRTEHFPLTLESARPSHTSQYLCASSEQGENTEAFFGQGTRLTVV.

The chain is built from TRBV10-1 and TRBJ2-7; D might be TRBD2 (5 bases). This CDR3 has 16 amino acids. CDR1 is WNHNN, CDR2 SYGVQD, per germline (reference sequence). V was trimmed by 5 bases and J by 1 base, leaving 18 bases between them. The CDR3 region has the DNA TGCGCCAGCAGTCCACAGAGCGGAATTGAGTCCTACGAGCAGTACTTC. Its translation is CASSPQSGIESYEQYF.

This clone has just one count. CDR3 loop: CASSLAAGGTSSTDTQYF. CDR3 in DNA: TGTGCCAGCAGCTTAGCAGCGGGAGGGACCTCTAGCACAGATACGCAGTATTTT. This rearrangement joins TRBV7-9 to TRBJ2-3; TRBD2 matches at 10 bases. In germline, CDR1 is SEHNR, CDR2 FQNEAQ (reference sequence). The CDR3 totals 18 residues. Trimming cost V 0 bases and J 0 bases; bases outside gene matches: 6.

CDR3 residues: CAIRSSYEQYF. DNA for the CDR3: TGTGCCATCAGAAGCTCCTACGAGCAGTACTTC. The V call is TRBV10-3, the J call TRBJ2-7; D gene unclear. The germline gives CDR1 ENHRY, CDR2 SYGVKD. V lost 6 bases and J 0 bases, leaving 3 bases between the germline ends. This CDR3 spans 11 amino acids.

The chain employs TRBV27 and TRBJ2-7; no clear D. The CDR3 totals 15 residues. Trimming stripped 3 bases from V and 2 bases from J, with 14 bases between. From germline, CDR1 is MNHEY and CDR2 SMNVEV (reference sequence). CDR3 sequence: CASSLSGSLPYEQYF. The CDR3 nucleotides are TGTGCCAGCAGTTTGTCAGGAAGTCTTCCCTACGAGCAGTACTTC.

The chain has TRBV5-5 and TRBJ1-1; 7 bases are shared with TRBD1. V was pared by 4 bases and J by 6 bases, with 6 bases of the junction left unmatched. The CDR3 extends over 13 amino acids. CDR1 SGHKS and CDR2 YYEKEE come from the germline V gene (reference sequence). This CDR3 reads CASSRGTAAEAFF. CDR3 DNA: TGTGCCAGCAGCAGGGGGACAGCTGCTGAAGCTTTCTTT.

The CDR3 sequence: CASSLVAPGDGYTF. CDR3 DNA sequence: TGTGCCAGCAGCTTAGTAGCGCCCGGGGATGGCTACACCTTC. V is TRBV11-2 and J is TRBJ1-2; D is undetermined. V gave up 1 base and J gave up 6 bases, with 12 bases separating them. This CDR3 comprises 14 residues. Germline CDR1 and CDR2: SGHAT and FQNNGV.

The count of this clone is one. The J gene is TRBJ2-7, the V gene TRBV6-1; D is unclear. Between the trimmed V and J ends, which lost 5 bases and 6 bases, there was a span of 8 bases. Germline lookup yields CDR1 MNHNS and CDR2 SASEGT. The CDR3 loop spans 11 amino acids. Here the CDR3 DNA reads TGTGCCAGCAGTCCTCTCTCCGAGCAGTACTTC. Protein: CASSPLSEQYF.

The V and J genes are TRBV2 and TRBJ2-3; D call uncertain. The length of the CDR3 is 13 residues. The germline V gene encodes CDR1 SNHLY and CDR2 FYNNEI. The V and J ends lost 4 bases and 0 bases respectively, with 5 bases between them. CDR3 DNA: TGTGCCAGCAGTGTGCGGAGCACAGATACGCAGTATTTT. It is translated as CASSVRSTDTQYF.

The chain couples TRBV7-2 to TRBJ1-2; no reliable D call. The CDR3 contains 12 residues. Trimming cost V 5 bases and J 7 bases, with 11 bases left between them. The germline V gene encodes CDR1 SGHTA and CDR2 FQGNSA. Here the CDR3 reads CASSPSIGGYTF. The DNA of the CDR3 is TGTGCCAGCAGCCCATCAATCGGTGGCTACACCTTC.